This TCR beta chain was obtained from a study of cytomegalovirus exposure and HLA in healthy donors. Background on the study: Most genotyped donors, approximately 77% of about 400, had Caucasian-associated genetic ancestry. Findings of the study overall: Per a prior analysis, the majority of TCR beta V segments were productive roughly 90% or roughly 30% of the time. Cytomegalovirus association was listed for approximately 160 TCR beta chains.

CDR3 length: 20 residues. V was pared by 0 bases and J by 1 base, with 11 bases of the junction left unmatched. Germline assignment: CDR1 LNHNV and CDR2 YYDKDF (reference sequence). The PCR contained 60 Vbeta and 13 Jbeta primers. Only in-frame clones appear in the TCRdb table, and some are missing; sequencing was by immunoSEQ multiplex PCR. The data contain over 120,000 clones, around 74% of them singletons. Concerning this clone itself: Its target is unknown.

The rearrangement joins TRBV15 to TRBJ2-6, with 8 bases that match TRBD1. The TCR originated in a man aged 18-30 years in good health and CMV-seropositive. The sample was PBMCs. CDR3 residues: CATSRDRAGGMLSGANVLTF. The CDR3 bases are TGTGCCACCAGCAGAGATCGGGCAGGGGGCATGCTTTCTGGGGCCAACGTCCTGACTTTC.